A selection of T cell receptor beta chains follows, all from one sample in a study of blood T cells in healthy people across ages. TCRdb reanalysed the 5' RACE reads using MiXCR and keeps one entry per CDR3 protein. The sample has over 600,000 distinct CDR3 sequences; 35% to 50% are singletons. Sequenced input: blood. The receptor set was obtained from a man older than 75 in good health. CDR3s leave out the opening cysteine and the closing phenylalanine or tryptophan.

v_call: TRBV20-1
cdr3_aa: SASLAGRSYNEQF

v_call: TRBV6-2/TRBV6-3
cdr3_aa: ASSASLAWEQY

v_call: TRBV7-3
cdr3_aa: ASSDPGSGRAYEQF

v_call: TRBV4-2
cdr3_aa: ASSQDHGLAGSTDTQY

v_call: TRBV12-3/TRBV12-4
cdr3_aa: ASRFRGAETQY

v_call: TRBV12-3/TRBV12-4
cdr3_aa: ASSFGTADNEQF

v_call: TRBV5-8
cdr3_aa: ASSLPETRGYT

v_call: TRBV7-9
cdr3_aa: ASSPPGQLYEQY

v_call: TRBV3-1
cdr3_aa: ASSSDLLAGKDEQF

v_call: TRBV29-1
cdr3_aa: SGTNGAQSNYGYT

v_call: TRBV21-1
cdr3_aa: ASSKDSMSGRATGRAEQF

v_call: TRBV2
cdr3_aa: ASGGGRISGANVLT

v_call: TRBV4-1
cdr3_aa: ASSQRQGSYEQY

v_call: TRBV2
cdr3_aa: ASRVASGREAEQF

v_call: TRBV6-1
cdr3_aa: ASSELWGSQETQY

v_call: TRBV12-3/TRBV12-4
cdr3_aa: ASSWDRGLREQY

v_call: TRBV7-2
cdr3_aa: ASGLVGGSTTDTQY

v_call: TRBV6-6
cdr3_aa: ASSYSTGAEAF

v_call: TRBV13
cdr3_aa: ASSSTTGGTQY

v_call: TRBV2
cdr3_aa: PSGKRHGENEKLF

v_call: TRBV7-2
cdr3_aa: ASSLFQGGNEQF

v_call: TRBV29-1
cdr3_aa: SVTAGQGRVETQF

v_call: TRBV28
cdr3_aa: ASRNHGNSDTQY

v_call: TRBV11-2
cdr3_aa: ASSLDSGQGGETQY

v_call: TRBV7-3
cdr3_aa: ASSLPRKDNEKLF

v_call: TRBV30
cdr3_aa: AWKTDGYT

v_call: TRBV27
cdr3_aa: ASSQTPTPLYGYT

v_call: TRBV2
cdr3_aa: ASSAGTSGSYNEQF

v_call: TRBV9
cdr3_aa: ASSPRTGTGVYEQY

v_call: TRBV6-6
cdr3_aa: ASSHRFQPQH

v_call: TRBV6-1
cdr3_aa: ASSEGGGTTYEQY

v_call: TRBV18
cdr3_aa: ASSQTGETQY

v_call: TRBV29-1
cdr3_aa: SSRDRDYNEQF

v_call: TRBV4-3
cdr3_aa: ASSQEGWQGLGSEAF

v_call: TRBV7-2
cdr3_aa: ASSYRNGNTIY

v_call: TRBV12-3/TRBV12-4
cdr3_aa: ASSFKLVFTGELF

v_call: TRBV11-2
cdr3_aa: ASSPGLLETQY

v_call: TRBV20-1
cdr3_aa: SAREPTGQPYNEQF

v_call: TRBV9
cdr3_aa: ASSAGASNLGSEQF

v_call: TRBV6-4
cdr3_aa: ASSPNESGEQF

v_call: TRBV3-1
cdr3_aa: ASSPGLAGGPETQY

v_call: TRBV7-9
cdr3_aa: ASSLVQGVNEQF

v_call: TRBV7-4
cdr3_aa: ASSLGGTSGRALRGYNEQF

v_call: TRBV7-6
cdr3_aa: ASRPGTSEYNEQY

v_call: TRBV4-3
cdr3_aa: ASSQELGNQPQH

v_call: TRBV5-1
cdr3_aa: ASSVGTGAGGRTEAF

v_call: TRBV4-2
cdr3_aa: ASSQDPGTSGGSTDTQY

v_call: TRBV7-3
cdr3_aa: ASSQSVAADTQY

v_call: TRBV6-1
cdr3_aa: ASSASQGPGDQPQH

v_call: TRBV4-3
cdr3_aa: ASSQGLAGLNEQF

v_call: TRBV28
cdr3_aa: ASTPGLAGWRGQETQY